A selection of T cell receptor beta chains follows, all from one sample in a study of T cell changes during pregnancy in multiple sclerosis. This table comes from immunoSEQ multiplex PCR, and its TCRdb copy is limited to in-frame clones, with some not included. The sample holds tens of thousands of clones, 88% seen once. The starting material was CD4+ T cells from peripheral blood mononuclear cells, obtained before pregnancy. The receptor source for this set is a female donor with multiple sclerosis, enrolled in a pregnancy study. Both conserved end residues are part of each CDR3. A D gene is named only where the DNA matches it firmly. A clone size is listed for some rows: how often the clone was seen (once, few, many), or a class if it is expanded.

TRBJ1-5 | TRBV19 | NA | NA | TGTGCCAGTAGTATCGAGGGATCTAGCAATCAGCCCCAGCATTTT | CASSIEGSSNQPQHF
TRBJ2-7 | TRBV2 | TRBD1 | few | TGTGCCAGCAGTGAGGGGACAGGGGTCTACGAGCAGTACTTC | CASSEGTGVYEQYF
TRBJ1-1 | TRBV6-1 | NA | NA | TGTGCCAGCAGTGGGGGACAGAACACTGAAGCTTTCTTT | CASSGGQNTEAFF
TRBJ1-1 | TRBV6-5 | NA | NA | TGTGCCAGCAGCCGCAGGGGGAACACTGAAGCTTTCTTT | CASSRRGNTEAFF
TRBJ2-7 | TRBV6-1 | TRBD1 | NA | TGTGCCAGCAGTGAGGGAGACAGGGGAGCCTACGAGCAGTACTTC | CASSEGDRGAYEQYF
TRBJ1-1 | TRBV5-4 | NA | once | TGTGCCAGCAGCTTGGAATCCCAGGGAACGAACACTGAAGCTTTCTTT | CASSLESQGTNTEAFF
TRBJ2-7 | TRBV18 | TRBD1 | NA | TGTGCCAGCTCACCAGGGACAGCCGTCTACGAGCAGTACTTC | CASSPGTAVYEQYF
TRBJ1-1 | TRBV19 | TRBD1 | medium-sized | TGTGCCAGTATGGGAGACAGGGGGCGCGACACTGAAGCTTTCTTT | CASMGDRGRDTEAFF
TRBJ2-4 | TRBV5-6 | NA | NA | TGTGCCAGCAGCTACAGGGCCACGGCGAGGGCGGAAAACATTCAGTACTTC | CASSYRATARAENIQYF
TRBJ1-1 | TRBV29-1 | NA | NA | TGCAGCGTTGAATACAAGTTTAACACTGAAGCTTTCTTT | CSVEYKFNTEAFF
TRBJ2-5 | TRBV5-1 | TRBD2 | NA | TGCGCCAGCAGCTTGACGGCGGGAGGAGGAGAGACCCAGTACTTC | CASSLTAGGGETQYF
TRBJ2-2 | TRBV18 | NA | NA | TGTGCCAGCTCATCGGACAGTCCCGGCACCGGGGAGCTGTTTTTT | CASSSDSPGTGELFF
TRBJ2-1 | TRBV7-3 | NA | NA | TGTGCCAGCAGCTTAGATCGGGGGACCTACAATGAGCAGTTCTTC | CASSLDRGTYNEQFF
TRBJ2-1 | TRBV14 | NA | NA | TGTGCCAGCAGTCGGGGACTCTCCTACAATGAGCAGTTCTTC | CASSRGLSYNEQFF
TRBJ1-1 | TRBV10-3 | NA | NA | TGTGCCATCAGTCTGGGACAGAACACTGAAGCTTTCTTT | CAISLGQNTEAFF
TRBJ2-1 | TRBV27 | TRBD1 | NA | TGTGCCAGCACCTCACGCAGGGGGCGCCGCGACAATGAGCAGTTCTTC | CASTSRRGRRDNEQFF
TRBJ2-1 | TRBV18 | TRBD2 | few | TGTGCCAGCTCATATAGCGGGAGTGCCTACAATGAGCAGTTCTTC | CASSYSGSAYNEQFF
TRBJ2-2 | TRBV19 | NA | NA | TGTGCCAGTAGTATAGGGAGTTATGGCGGGGAGCTGTTTTTT | CASSIGSYGGELFF
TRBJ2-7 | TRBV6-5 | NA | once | TGTGCCAGCAGTTACTCAGGGGCCTACGAGCAGTACTTC | CASSYSGAYEQYF
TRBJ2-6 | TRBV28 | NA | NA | TGTGCCAGCAGCCGAGGGGGTAGTGGGGCCAACGTCCTGACTTTC | CASSRGGSGANVLTF
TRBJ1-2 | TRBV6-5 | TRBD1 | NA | TGTGCCAGCAGGGGGGACAGGACCCATGGCTACACCTTC | CASRGDRTHGYTF
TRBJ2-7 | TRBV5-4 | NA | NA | TGTGCCAGCAGCTTTGGCGGTACAAGCTCCTACGAGCAGTACTTC | CASSFGGTSSYEQYF
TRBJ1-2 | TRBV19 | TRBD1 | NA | TGTGCCAGTAGCCTAAGAGACAGGGTTAACTATGGCTACACCTTC | CASSLRDRVNYGYTF
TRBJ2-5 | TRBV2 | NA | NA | TGTGCCAGCAGTGAAGGGATGGCGGGCGAAGAGACCCAGTACTTC | CASSEGMAGEETQYF
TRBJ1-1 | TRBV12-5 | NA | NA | TGTGCTTCCTCCCAGGTGAACACTGAAGCTTTCTTT | CASSQVNTEAFF
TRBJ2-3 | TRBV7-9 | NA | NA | TGTGCCAGCAGCTGGCTGTCAGATACGCAGTATTTT | CASSWLSDTQYF
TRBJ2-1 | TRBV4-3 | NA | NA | TGCGCCAGCAGCCATACGACTAGCTCCTACAATGAGCAGTTCTTC | CASSHTTSSYNEQFF
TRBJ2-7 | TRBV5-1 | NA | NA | TGCGCCAGCAGCCTTGGCCTGACAGCAGTCACCTACGAGCAGTACTTC | CASSLGLTAVTYEQYF
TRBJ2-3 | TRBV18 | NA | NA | TGTGCCAGCTCAACGGTCACAGATACGCAGTATTTT | CASSTVTDTQYF
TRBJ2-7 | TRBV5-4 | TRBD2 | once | TGTGCCAGCAGCTTGGGGGGTAGCGGGGCCTCCTACGAGCAGTACTTC | CASSLGGSGASYEQYF
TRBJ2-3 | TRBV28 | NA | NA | TGTGCCAGCAGTTTCGGGAACACAGATACGCAGTATTTT | CASSFGNTDTQYF
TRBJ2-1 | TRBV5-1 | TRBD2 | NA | TGCGCCAGCAGGCCGCCTGGGCGGGAGCAAAACAATGAGCAGTTCTTC | CASRPPGREQNNEQFF
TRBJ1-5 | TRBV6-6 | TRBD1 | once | TGTGCCAGCAGCCTACCGGGACAGGGGGCGAGACAGCCCCAGCATTTT | CASSLPGQGARQPQHF
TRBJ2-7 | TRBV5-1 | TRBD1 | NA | TGCGCCAGCAGCCCCCAGGGGGCCTACGAGCAGTACTTC | CASSPQGAYEQYF
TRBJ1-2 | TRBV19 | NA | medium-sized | TGTGCCAGTAGTATTGAGGTCGACTTCTATGGCTACACCTTC | CASSIEVDFYGYTF
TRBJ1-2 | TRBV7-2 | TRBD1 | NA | TGTGCCAGCAGCCCCCGGGACAGGGGCGATAACTATGGCTACACCTTC | CASSPRDRGDNYGYTF
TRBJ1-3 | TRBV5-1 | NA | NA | TGCGCCAGCAGCTGGGACAACTCTGGAAACACCATATATTTT | CASSWDNSGNTIYF
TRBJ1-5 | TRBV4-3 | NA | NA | TGCGCCAGCAGCCAAGAACGGGGGGGTCAGCCCCAGCATTTT | CASSQERGGQPQHF
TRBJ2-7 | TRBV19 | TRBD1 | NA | TGTGCCAGTAGTCTAATGGGACAGGGTACCTACGAGCAGTACTTC | CASSLMGQGTYEQYF
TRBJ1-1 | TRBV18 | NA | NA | TGTGCCAGCTCACCAACAAGCGGAGACACTGAAGCTTTCTTT | CASSPTSGDTEAFF
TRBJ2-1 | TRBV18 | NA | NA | TGTGCCAGCTCACCCCCACAGTGGACAAGGGGTGAGCAGTTCTTC | CASSPPQWTRGEQFF
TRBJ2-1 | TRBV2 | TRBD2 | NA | TGTGCCAGCAGTGAAGCGCGGGGGGCGCCCCATGAGCAGTTCTTC | CASSEARGAPHEQFF
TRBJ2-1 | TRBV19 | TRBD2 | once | TGTGCCAGTAGTATGGTGGGAGCGGGAGATCTCTACAATGAGCAGTTCTTC | CASSMVGAGDLYNEQFF
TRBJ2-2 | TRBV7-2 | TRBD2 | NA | TGTGCCAGCAGCTTAGTGAGCGGGGGCACCGGGGAGCTGTTTTTT | CASSLVSGGTGELFF